Below, 2 T cell receptor beta chains from the same sample are listed, as sequenced in a study of CD8 T cells in ankylosing spondylitis. Study findings and constraints: Made up of under 10 highly homologous variants, a TCR beta motif appeared characteristic of ankylosing spondylitis blood.

Antigens for these TCRs are unknown. Each CDR3 protein gets one entry after TCRdb re-called the 5' RACE reads with MiXCR. The table shows more than 400,000 distinct CDR3 sequences, with under 5.5% occurring only once. Sequencing used blood, either unsorted or a sorted T cell fraction (not recorded which). These receptors were obtained from a male donor with ankylosing spondylitis.

This clonotype was counted many times. The chain carries TRBV7-9 and TRBJ2-7; D not certain. Germline values: CDR1 SEHNR, CDR2 FQNEAQ (reference sequence). The CDR3 is 13 amino acids. V was cut by 4 bases and J by 7 bases, with 14 bases left in between. CDR3 sequence (DNA): TGTGCCAGCAGCTCCCACCAATCCCCGGAGCAGTACTTC. Its protein product is CASSSHQSPEQYF. The full variable domain, completed using reference TRBV7-9 and TRBJ2-7, is DTGVSQNPRHKITKRGQNVTFRCDPISEHNRLYWYRQTLGQGPEFLTYFQNEAQLEKSRLLSDRFSAERPKGSFSTLEIQRTEQGDSAMYLCASSSHQSPEQYFGPGTRLTVT.

This clonotype was counted at least ten times. The gene calls are TRBV5-1 and TRBJ1-1, with D tentatively TRBD1 (5 bases). This CDR3 has 13 residues. Per germline, CDR1 SGHRS and CDR2 YFSETQ. V lost 4 bases to trimming and J lost 8 bases, with 15 bases between them. The CDR3, as DNA: TGCGCCAGCAGCCCGGAAGGGGCACGAGAAGCTTTCTTT. It is translated as CASSPEGAREAFF.